This TCR beta chain stems from a study of technical replicates of blood from a handful of donors. Looked up from germline, CDR1 is MNHEY and CDR2 is SMNVEV (reference sequence). Trimming removed 4 bases from V and 4 bases from J, with 16 bases in between. The CDR3 consists of 15 residues. Only in-frame clones appear in the TCRdb table, and some are missing; sequencing was by immunoSEQ multiplex PCR. The sample shows about 69,000 clones, 88% of them seen only once. This TCR was sampled from a human donor in good health. Some clones in this sample may be carry-over from other donors' samples. The chain couples TRBV27 to TRBJ1-2; tentatively, D is TRBD1 (5 bases). Material: PBMCs. The CDR3 sequence: CASSSSVVRGYGYTF. The CDR3 DNA sequence: TGTGCCAGCAGTTCGTCGGTCGTAAGGGGCTATGGCTACACCTTC.